A single sample is the source of the 10 T cell receptor beta chains below, sequenced in a study of blood T cell repertoires in COVID-19. Clones were read by immunoSEQ multiplex PCR, and TCRdb kept only the in-frame ones, dropping some. Here the sample spans approximately 150,000 clones, about 86% being singletons. The source material was peripheral blood. Every receptor here comes from a man between 70 and 80 years old with active or convalescent COVID-19.

This sequence joins TRBV9 and TRBJ2-5; a possible D gene is TRBD2 (5 bases). V gave up 3 bases and J gave up 6 bases, with 12 bases separating them. The CDR3 consists of 13 residues. Germline CDR1 SGDLS, CDR2 YYNGEE. In nucleotides, the CDR3 is TGTGCCAGCAGCGGCGGGTTCGTGCAGACCCAGTACTTC. The encoded protein is CASSGGFVQTQYF. The full variable domain, rest sourced from reference TRBV9 and TRBJ2-5, is DSGVTQTPKHLITATGQRVTLRCSPRSGDLSVYWYQQSLDQGLQFLIQYYNGEERAKGNILERFSAQQFPDLHSELNLSSLELGDSALYFCASSGGFVQTQYFGPGTRLLVL.

CDR3 amino acids: CASSLAGGPPGTFF. In DNA, the CDR3 is TGCGCCAGCAGCTTGGCCGGGGGGCCCCCTGGGACTTTCTTT. The chain joins TRBV5-1 to TRBJ1-1; maybe TRBD1 (6 bases). The CDR3 is made up of 14 amino acids. Trimming shortened V by 0 bases and J by 12 bases, and 18 bases separated the two germline ends. The germline gives CDR1 SGHRS, CDR2 YFSETQ.

This chain uses TRBV28 with TRBJ2-2, with 7 bases identical to TRBD1. Germline CDR1 MDHEN, CDR2 SYDVKM. The CDR3 has 16 amino acids. V shed 5 bases, J shed 5 bases, and the junction held 11 bases outside the gene matches. CDR3 DNA sequence: TGTGCCAGCAGTACGCGACAGGGAGTGGGAACCGGGGAGCTGTTTTTT. Translated, it gives CASSTRQGVGTGELFF.

The chain recombines TRBV20-1 with TRBJ1-5; no reliable D call. Germline lookup yields CDR1 DFQATT and CDR2 SNEGSKA (reference sequence). This CDR3 comprises 14 residues. Trimming removed 3 bases from V and 2 bases from J, with 11 bases in between. CDR3 region: CSASSGSGNQPQHF. DNA for the CDR3: TGCAGTGCTAGTTCCGGGAGTGGCAATCAGCCCCAGCATTTT.

The gene calls are TRBV11-2 and TRBJ2-7; TRBD2 agrees at 11 bases. J gave up 1 base and V 7 bases, and 9 bases lay outside the gene matches. CDR3 length equals 16 residues. The germline V gene encodes CDR1 SGHAT and CDR2 FQNNGV. DNA of the CDR3: TGTGCCAGCACCAGATTAGCGGGAGGGGGTTCCTACGAGCAGTACTTC. Its translation is CASTRLAGGGSYEQYF.

V and J are TRBV7-9 and TRBJ1-2; a possible D gene is TRBD1 (6 bases). CDR1 is SEHNR, CDR2 FQNEAQ, per germline (reference sequence). This CDR3 comprises 13 residues. Deletions cut 4 bases from V and 6 bases from J, with 12 bases between. This CDR3 is CASSSQGFNGYTF. In nucleotides, the CDR3 is TGTGCCAGCAGCTCACAGGGCTTCAATGGCTACACCTTC.

The V call is TRBV18, the J call TRBJ1-1; the D gene is possibly TRBD1 (5 bases). Germline assignment: CDR1 KGHSH and CDR2 LQKENI. The CDR3 has 15 residues. Trimming removed 1 base at V and 4 bases at J, with 13 bases between. The CDR3 nucleotides are TGTGCCAGCTCACCACTTTCGGGGGGAGGCACTGAAGCTTTCTTT. Protein product: CASSPLSGGGTEAFF.

Only one count was recorded for this clone. The rearrangement uses TRBV18 and TRBJ2-1; 10 positions agree with TRBD1. V dropped 4 bases and J dropped 8; count of bases not matched to a gene: 5. The CDR3 spans 14 residues. The germline V gene encodes CDR1 KGHSH and CDR2 LQKENI. For the CDR3, the DNA is TGTGCCAGCTCACAACGGACAGGGGGGGATGAGCAGTTCTTC. Translation gives CASSQRTGGDEQFF.

The gene calls are TRBV5-1 and TRBJ2-3, with D maybe TRBD2 (6 bases). Between the trimmed V and J ends, which lost 3 bases and 6 bases, there was a span of 17 bases. Germline lookup yields CDR1 SGHRS and CDR2 YFSETQ. The CDR3 sequence is 15 residues long. CDR3 sequence: CASSSTTRDRDTQYF. CDR3 DNA sequence: TGCGCCAGCAGCTCTACTACGCGGGATCGGGATACGCAGTATTTT.

This chain links TRBV7-9 with TRBJ2-5; maybe TRBD1 (6 bases). The CDR3 consists of 16 residues. The V end lost 3 bases, the J end lost 0 bases, and 14 bases lay between the germline ends. Germline CDR1 reads SEHNR; CDR2 reads FQNEAQ (reference sequence). The CDR3: CASSFGGGQHQETQYF. The CDR3 DNA reads TGTGCCAGCAGCTTCGGTGGGGGACAACACCAAGAGACCCAGTACTTC.